Detailed here is one TCR beta chain. One end of the junction does not line up with germline, which may come from a read error. This sample is part of a study of OX40 agonist ivuxolimab in advanced cancers. About the study: Ivuxolimab, an agonist antibody against OX40 (CD134), was given to patients.

The protocol was immunoSEQ multiplex PCR, while the TCRdb copy is restricted to in-frame clones and leaves out a portion. The data show 38,000 or so clones, around 87% seen once. This TCR was sampled from an adult with an advanced solid tumor such as melanoma, head and neck, liver or kidney cancer. The material sequenced was CD4+ or CD8+ T cells sorted from blood, taken in a trial of the OX40 agonist ivuxolimab.

The CDR3 protein is CAISGQASNQPQHF. The CDR3 DNA reads as TGTGCCATCAGTGGGCAGGCTAGCAATCAGCCCCAGCATTTT. This chain joins TRBV6-5 and TRBJ1-5; D remains unclear. Germline V gene sequence: CDR1 MNHEY, CDR2 SVGAGI. The CDR3 spans 14 residues.